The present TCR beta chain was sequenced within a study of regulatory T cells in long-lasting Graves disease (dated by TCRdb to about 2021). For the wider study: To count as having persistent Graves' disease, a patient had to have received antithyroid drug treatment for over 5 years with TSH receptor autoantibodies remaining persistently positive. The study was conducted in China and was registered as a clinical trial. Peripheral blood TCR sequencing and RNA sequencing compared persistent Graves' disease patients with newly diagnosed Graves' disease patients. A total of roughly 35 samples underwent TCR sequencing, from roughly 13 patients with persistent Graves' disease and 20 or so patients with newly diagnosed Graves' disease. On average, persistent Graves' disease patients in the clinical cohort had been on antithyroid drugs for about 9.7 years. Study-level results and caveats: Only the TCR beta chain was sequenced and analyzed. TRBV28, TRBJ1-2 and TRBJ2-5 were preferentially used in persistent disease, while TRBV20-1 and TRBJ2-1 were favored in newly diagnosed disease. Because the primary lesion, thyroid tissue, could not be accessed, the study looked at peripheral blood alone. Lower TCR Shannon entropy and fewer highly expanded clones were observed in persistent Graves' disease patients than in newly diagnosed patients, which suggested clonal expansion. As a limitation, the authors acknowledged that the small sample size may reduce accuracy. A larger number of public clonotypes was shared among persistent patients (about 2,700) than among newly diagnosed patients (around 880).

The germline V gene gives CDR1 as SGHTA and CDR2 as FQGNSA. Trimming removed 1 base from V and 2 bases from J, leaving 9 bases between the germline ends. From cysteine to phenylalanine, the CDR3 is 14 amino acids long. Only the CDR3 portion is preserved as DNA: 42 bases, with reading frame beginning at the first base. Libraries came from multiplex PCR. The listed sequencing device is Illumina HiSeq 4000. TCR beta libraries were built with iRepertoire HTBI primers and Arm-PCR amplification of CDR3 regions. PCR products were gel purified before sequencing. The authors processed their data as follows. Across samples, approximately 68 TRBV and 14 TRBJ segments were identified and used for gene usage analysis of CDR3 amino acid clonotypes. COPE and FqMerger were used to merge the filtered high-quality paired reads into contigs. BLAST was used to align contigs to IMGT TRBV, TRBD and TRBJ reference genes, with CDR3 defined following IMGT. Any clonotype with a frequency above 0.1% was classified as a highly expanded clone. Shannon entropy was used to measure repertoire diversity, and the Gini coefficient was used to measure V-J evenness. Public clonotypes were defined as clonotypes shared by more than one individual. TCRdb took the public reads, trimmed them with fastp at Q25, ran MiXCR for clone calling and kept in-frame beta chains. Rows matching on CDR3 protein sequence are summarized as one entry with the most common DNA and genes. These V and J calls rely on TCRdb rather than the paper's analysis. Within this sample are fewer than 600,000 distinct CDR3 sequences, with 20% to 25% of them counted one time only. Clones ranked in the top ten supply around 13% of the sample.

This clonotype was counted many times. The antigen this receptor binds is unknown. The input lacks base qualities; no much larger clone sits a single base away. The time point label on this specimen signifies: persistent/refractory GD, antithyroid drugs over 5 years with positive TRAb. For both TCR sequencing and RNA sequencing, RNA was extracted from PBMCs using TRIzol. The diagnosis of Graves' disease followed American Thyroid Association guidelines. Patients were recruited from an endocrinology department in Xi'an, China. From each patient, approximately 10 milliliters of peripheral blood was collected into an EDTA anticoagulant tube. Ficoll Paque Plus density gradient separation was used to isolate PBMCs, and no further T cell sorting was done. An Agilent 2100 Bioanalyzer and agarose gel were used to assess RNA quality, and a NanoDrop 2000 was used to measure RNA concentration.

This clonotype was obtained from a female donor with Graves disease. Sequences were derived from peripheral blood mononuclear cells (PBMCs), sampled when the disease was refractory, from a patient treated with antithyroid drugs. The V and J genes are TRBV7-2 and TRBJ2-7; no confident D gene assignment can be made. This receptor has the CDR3 CASSLGSSTYEQYF. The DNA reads TGTGCCAGCAGCTTAGGTAGTTCAACCTACGAGCAGTACTTC.